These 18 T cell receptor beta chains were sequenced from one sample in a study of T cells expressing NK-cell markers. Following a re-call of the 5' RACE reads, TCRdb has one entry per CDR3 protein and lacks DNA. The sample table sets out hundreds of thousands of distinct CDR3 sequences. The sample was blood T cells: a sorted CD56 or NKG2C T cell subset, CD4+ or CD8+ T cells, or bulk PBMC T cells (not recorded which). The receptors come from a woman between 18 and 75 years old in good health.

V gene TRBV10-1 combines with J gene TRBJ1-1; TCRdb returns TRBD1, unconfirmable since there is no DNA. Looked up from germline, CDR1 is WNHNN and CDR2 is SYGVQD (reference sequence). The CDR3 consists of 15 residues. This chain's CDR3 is CASSDTGPLDTEAFF.

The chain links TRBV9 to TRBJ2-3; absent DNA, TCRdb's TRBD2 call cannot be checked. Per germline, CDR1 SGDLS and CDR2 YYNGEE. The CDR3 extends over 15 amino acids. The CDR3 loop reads CASSVASGMADTQYF.

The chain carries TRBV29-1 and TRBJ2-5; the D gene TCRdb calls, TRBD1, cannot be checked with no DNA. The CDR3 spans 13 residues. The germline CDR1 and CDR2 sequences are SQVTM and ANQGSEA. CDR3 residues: CSADTRWEETQYF.

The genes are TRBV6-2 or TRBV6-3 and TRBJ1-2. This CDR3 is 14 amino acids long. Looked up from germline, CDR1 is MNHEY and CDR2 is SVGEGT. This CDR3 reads CASTPLPTNYGYTF.

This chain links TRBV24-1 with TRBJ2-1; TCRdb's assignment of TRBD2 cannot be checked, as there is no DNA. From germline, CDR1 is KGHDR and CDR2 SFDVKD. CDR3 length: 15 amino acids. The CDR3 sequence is CASGGRGLHLNEQFF.

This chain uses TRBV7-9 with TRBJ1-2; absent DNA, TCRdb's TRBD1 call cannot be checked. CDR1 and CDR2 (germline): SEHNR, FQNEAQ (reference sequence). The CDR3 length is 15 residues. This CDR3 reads CASSLARGGNYGYTF.

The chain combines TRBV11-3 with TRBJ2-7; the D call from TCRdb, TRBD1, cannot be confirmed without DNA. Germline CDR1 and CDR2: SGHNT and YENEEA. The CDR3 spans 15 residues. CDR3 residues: CASSLDGTGVYEQYF.

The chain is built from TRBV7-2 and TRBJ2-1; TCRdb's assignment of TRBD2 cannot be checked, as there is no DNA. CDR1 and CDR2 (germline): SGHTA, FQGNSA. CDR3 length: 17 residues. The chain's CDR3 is CASSSPSGTPLPNEQFF.

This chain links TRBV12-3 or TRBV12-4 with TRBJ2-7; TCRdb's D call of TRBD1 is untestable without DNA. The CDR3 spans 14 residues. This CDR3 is CASSQLQGSYEQYF.

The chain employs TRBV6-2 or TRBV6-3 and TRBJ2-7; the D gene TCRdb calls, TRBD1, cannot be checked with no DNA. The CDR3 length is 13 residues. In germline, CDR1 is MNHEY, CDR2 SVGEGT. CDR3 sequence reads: CASSFQGSYEQYF.

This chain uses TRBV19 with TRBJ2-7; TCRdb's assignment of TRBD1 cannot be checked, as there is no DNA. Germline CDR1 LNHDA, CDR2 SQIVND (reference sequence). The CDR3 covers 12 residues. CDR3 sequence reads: CATAPRGYEQYF.

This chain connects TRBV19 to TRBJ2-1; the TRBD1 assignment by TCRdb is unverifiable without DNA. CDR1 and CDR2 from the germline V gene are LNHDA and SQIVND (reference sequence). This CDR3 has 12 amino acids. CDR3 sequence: CASTQGANEQFF.

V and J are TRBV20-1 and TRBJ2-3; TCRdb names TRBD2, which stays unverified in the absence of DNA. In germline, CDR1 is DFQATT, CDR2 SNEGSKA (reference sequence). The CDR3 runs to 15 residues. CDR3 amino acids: CSARAGTLLEDTQYF.

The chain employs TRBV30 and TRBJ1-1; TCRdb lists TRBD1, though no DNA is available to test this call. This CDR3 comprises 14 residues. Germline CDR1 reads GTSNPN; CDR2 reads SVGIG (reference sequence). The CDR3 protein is CAWSGDSPNTEAFF. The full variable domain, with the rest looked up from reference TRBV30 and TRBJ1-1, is SQTIHQWPATLVQPVGSPLSLECTVEGTSNPNLYWYRQAAGRGLQLLFYSVGIGQISSEVPQNLSASRPQDRQFILSSKKLLLSDSGFYLCAWSGDSPNTEAFFGQGTRLTVV.

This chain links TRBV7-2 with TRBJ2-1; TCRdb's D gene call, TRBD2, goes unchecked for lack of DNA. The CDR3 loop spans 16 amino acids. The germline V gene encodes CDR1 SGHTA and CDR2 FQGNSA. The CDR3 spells CASSLAGLALFNEQFF.

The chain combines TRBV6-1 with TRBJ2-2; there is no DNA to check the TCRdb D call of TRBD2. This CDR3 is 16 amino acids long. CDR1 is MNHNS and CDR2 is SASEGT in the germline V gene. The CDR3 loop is CASSPRSGNGTGELFF.

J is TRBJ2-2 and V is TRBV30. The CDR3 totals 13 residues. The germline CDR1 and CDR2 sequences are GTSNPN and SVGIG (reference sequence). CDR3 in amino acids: CAWSEQTTGELFF.

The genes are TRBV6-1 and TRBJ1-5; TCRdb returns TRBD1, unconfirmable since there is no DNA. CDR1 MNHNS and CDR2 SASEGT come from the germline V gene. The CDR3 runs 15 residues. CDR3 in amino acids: CASSEMWGGNQPQHF.